A single sample gave rise to the 17 T cell receptor beta chains below, sequenced in a study of technical replicates of blood from a handful of donors. Clones were read by immunoSEQ multiplex PCR, and TCRdb kept only the in-frame ones, dropping some. This table has 75,000 to 95,000 clones, just under 95% appearing once. Sequenced input: T cells isolated from PBMCs. These receptors all stem from a human donor in good health.

The gene calls are TRBV5-5 and TRBJ1-6; tentatively, D is TRBD1 (6 bases). The V end was cut by 4 bases, the J end by 0 bases, with 14 bases between. Looked up from germline, CDR1 is SGHKS and CDR2 is YYEKEE (reference sequence). The CDR3 totals 17 residues. DNA for the CDR3: TGTGCCAGCAGCCCTTTACAGGGAAGCTCCTATAATTCACCCCTCCACTTT. Amino acids: CASSPLQGSSYNSPLHF.

The chain joins TRBV4-1 to TRBJ2-1; 14 bases are a match to TRBD2. This CDR3 spans 17 amino acids. CDR1 is MGHRA, CDR2 YSYEKL, per germline. J gave up 6 bases and V 4 bases, and 8 bases lay outside the gene matches. The DNA of the CDR3 is TGCGCCAGCAGCCCCTTAGGACTAGCGGGAGGTATCAATGAGCAGTTCTTC. The encoded protein is CASSPLGLAGGINEQFF.

The chain recombines TRBV28 with TRBJ2-6; D gene unclear. V was clipped by 2 bases and J by 0 bases, with 8 bases between them. There are 16 residues in the CDR3. The V gene's germline CDR1 is MDHEN and CDR2 SYDVKM. The DNA of the CDR3 is TGTGCCAGCAGTTTAGCCCCGAGCTCTGGGGCCAACGTCCTGACTTTC. Protein sequence: CASSLAPSSGANVLTF.

V gene TRBV2 combines with J gene TRBJ2-1; D is unresolved. The CDR3 loop spans 11 amino acids. The V gene lost 7 bases and the J gene lost 10 bases, with 11 bases spanning the gap. Per germline, CDR1 SNHLY and CDR2 FYNNEI. The CDR3 here is CASKQNVEQFF. The CDR3 DNA is TGTGCCAGCAAGCAAAATGTCGAGCAGTTCTTC.

The chain employs TRBV10-3 and TRBJ1-5; tentatively, D is TRBD1 (5 bases). Trimming took off 0 bases at V and 4 bases at J, with 19 bases between the two ends. The CDR3 is 18 residues long. CDR1 and CDR2 from the germline V gene are ENHRY and SYGVKD. As DNA, the CDR3 is TGTGCCATCAGTGAGTCGCTCTTACCGGGGGTAGGTAATCAGCCCCAGCATTTT. Amino acids: CAISESLLPGVGNQPQHF.

The chain employs TRBV19 and TRBJ1-4, with D possibly being TRBD1 (6 bases). CDR3 length: 14 amino acids. Per the germline V gene, CDR1 is LNHDA and CDR2 is SQIVND (reference sequence). The germline V and J ends were trimmed by 2 bases and 8 bases, with 12 bases remaining between them. The chain's CDR3 is CASSILQGVEKLFF. The DNA of the CDR3 is TGTGCCAGTAGTATATTACAGGGAGTGGAAAAACTGTTTTTT.

This chain connects TRBV9 to TRBJ2-7; TRBD2 is a possible D gene (6 bases). V lost 0 bases and J lost 4, with 14 bases in between. Germline-derived CDR1 and CDR2 are SGDLS and YYNGEE. This CDR3 has 15 residues. The DNA for the CDR3 is TGTGCCAGCAGCGTAGCTCCGGAGGGGATATACGAGCAGTACTTC. Protein product: CASSVAPEGIYEQYF.

The chain uses TRBV13 and TRBJ1-1; 9 nucleotides agree with TRBD1. The germline V gene has CDR1 PRHDT and CDR2 FYEKMQ (reference sequence). After removal of 4 bases from V and 6 bases from J, the junction contained 6 bases not matched to a gene. The CDR3 totals 14 residues. CDR3 region: CASSSPGQGPEAFF. CDR3 nucleotide sequence: TGTGCCAGCAGCTCCCCGGGACAGGGCCCTGAAGCTTTCTTT.

This sequence joins TRBV5-1 and TRBJ2-7; D not certain. This CDR3 is built from 15 residues. The germline V gene has CDR1 SGHRS and CDR2 YFSETQ. V was clipped by 5 bases and J by 5 bases, with 20 bases between them. The DNA of the CDR3 is TGCGCCAGCAGTTATGGCACGTCGTCTGGTGACGAGCAGTACTTC. Translation gives CASSYGTSSGDEQYF.

This chain uses TRBV5-1 with TRBJ2-7, with D tentatively TRBD2 (5 bases). The CDR3 has 12 residues. V was cut by 0 bases and J by 7 bases, with 8 bases left in between. The germline V gene encodes CDR1 SGHRS and CDR2 YFSETQ. In DNA, the CDR3 is TGCGCCAGCAGCTTGGACTCGGGAGAGCAGTACTTC. As protein: CASSLDSGEQYF.

The chain carries TRBV2 and TRBJ2-7, with 8 bases identical to TRBD2. The V gene end was trimmed by 10 bases and the J gene end by 0 bases; junction bases not matched to a gene: 8. Germline CDR1 is SNHLY and CDR2 is FYNNEI. The CDR3 is made up of 14 amino acids. The CDR3 is CATARSGASYEQYF. In DNA, the CDR3 is TGTGCCACCGCGCGTAGCGGGGCCTCCTACGAGCAGTACTTC.

The chain uses TRBV7-2 and TRBJ1-2; no definite D call. Between the trimmed V and J ends, which lost 1 base and 6 bases, there was a span of 6 bases. This CDR3 comprises 12 residues. CDR1 and CDR2 (germline): SGHTA, FQGNSA. The CDR3 region is CASSLGRDGYTF. The DNA for the CDR3 is TGTGCCAGCAGCTTAGGTAGAGATGGCTACACCTTC.

The genes are TRBV5-1 and TRBJ2-7; 9 bases fit TRBD1. This CDR3 spans 15 amino acids. Trimming at V came to 7 bases and at J to 3 bases, leaving 11 bases not matched to a gene. The germline V gene has CDR1 SGHRS and CDR2 YFSETQ. The CDR3 nucleotides read TGCGCCAGCGGTCTTGGGACAGGGAACGTCTACGAGCAGTACTTC. This translates into CASGLGTGNVYEQYF.

This chain joins TRBV7-9 and TRBJ2-7, with a weak D call TRBD1 (6 bases). The CDR3 is 16 amino acids. Germline V gene lookup returns CDR1 SEHNR and CDR2 FQNEAQ (reference sequence). V lost 3 bases to trimming and J lost 5 bases, with 20 bases between them. CDR3 bases: TGTGCCAGCAGCTTGACCCACACAGGGTTTCCCCACGAGCAGTACTTC. It encodes CASSLTHTGFPHEQYF.

J is TRBJ2-7 and V is TRBV5-8, with TRBD1 identical over 8 bases. With 0 bases clipped from V and 11 bases from J, the junction kept 10 bases outside the gene matches. Germline V gives CDR1 SGHTS, CDR2 YDEGEE. This CDR3 has 14 residues. The CDR3 here is CASSLVGQAWGEYF. As DNA, the CDR3 is TGTGCCAGCAGCTTGGTGGGACAGGCGTGGGGCGAGTACTTC.

DNA for the CDR3: TGTGCCACCAGCAGAGAGGCGGTGGGACAGTCTGAAGCTTTCTTT. It is translated as CATSREAVGQSEAFF. This sequence joins TRBV15 and TRBJ1-1, with 7 bases that match TRBD1. After removal of 0 bases from V and 6 bases from J, the junction contained 7 bases not matched to a gene. CDR3 length: 15 amino acids. Germline values: CDR1 LNHNV, CDR2 YYDKDF (reference sequence).

The chain uses TRBV4-1 and TRBJ2-3; possibly TRBD2 for D (6 bases). V shed 0 bases and J shed 6 bases, with 16 bases lying between them. CDR3 length: 16 amino acids. In germline, CDR1 is MGHRA, CDR2 YSYEKL. DNA for the CDR3: TGCGCCAGCAGCCAAGATAGGGGAGGAGGTCTGGATACGCAGTATTTT. As protein: CASSQDRGGGLDTQYF.